The 30 T cell receptor beta chains below were found in one sample sequenced in a study of monozygotic twins with inflammatory bowel disease. TCRdb reanalyzed the 5' RACE reads, giving one entry per CDR3 protein sequence and no DNA. The table gives over 150,000 distinct CDR3 sequences; the top ten clones make up 2.4% of it. The sequenced material came from blood. These receptors were collected from a human donor with ulcerative colitis or Crohn's disease, or a healthy co-twin of an affected twin (not recorded which).

The chain employs TRBV7-2 and TRBJ1-2; TCRdb selects TRBD1, and the lack of DNA leaves this call unchecked. The CDR3 is 17 residues long. Germline-derived CDR1 and CDR2 are SGHTA and FQGNSA. CDR3: CASSFDILGQGMDGYTF.

The V call is TRBV12-3 or TRBV12-4, the J call TRBJ1-2; TCRdb outputs TRBD1, but without DNA this stays unchecked. CDR3 length: 11 residues. The CDR3 sequence is CASRDRGGYTF.

The chain employs TRBV14 and TRBJ2-3; TCRdb names TRBD2, which stays unverified in the absence of DNA. CDR3 length equals 16 residues. Germline V gene sequence: CDR1 SGHDN, CDR2 FVKESK. The CDR3 reads CASSPIIAGAPDTQYF.

The gene calls are TRBV20-1 and TRBJ1-1. CDR1 is DFQATT, CDR2 SNEGSKA, per germline (reference sequence). The CDR3 is 12 amino acids. CDR3: CSAREALFEAFF.

The chain carries TRBV3-1 and TRBJ1-2; TCRdb calls TRBD1, which cannot be checked without DNA. CDR3 size: 15 residues. Germline assignment: CDR1 LGHDT and CDR2 YNNKEL (reference sequence). The CDR3 reads CASSPRQGLSLGYTF.

The chain links TRBV6-1 to TRBJ2-7; with no DNA, the TCRdb D assignment of TRBD1 cannot be verified. The CDR3 consists of 14 residues. Germline V gene data show CDR1 as MNHNS and CDR2 as SASEGT. The CDR3 sequence is CASREWGYSYEQYF.

The CDR3 sequence: CASSQDLGAYEQYF. The chain recombines TRBV4-2 with TRBJ2-7. CDR3 length: 14 residues. The germline CDR1 and CDR2 sequences are LGHNA and YNFKEQ.

This rearrangement joins TRBV20-1 to TRBJ2-3; TCRdb's D gene call, TRBD2, goes unchecked for lack of DNA. CDR3 length equals 18 residues. Germline values: CDR1 DFQATT, CDR2 SNEGSKA (reference sequence). CDR3 protein: CSARVASGGITSTDTQYF.

The chain has TRBV28 and TRBJ2-2. The germline CDR1 and CDR2 sequences are MDHEN and SYDVKM. CDR3 size: 12 residues. CDR3 loop: CASRYNTGELFF.

This rearrangement joins TRBV11-3 to TRBJ2-2; TCRdb indicates TRBD1, and absent DNA this call remains unverified. Germline CDR1 SGHNT, CDR2 YENEEA. This CDR3 contains 18 residues. The CDR3 loop reads CASSLVAPTEEDTGELFF. Together with reference TRBV11-3 and TRBJ2-2, the CDR3 gives the full variable domain: EAGVVQSPRYKIIEKKQPVAFWCNPISGHNTLYWYLQNLGQGPELLIRYENEEAVDDSQLPKDRFSAERLKGVDSTLKIQPAELGDSAVYLCASSLVAPTEEDTGELFFGEGSRLTVL.

The chain recombines TRBV20-1 with TRBJ2-4; there is no DNA to check the TCRdb D call of TRBD1. CDR1 is DFQATT and CDR2 is SNEGSKA in the germline V gene (reference sequence). This CDR3 has 13 amino acids. This chain's CDR3 is CSAGSGQGLLQYF.

V is TRBV7-7 and J is TRBJ2-3; TCRdb outputs TRBD2, but without DNA this stays unchecked. Germline lookup yields CDR1 SSHAT and CDR2 FNYEAQ (reference sequence). The CDR3 consists of 19 residues. The CDR3 sequence: CASSPRTSGRAGSTDTQYF.

The chain joins TRBV7-8 to TRBJ1-5; TCRdb names TRBD1, which stays unverified in the absence of DNA. This CDR3 has 17 residues. Germline values: CDR1 SGHVS, CDR2 FQNEAQ. The CDR3 loop reads CASSLDPQGGGNQPQHF.

CDR3: CASSFRAGGSHEQYF. The chain combines TRBV11-3 with TRBJ2-7; the D call from TCRdb, TRBD2, cannot be confirmed without DNA. The V gene's germline CDR1 is SGHNT and CDR2 YENEEA. The CDR3 has 15 residues.

The V gene is TRBV27, the J gene TRBJ2-7; TCRdb returns TRBD2, unconfirmable since there is no DNA. Looked up from germline, CDR1 is MNHEY and CDR2 is SMNVEV (reference sequence). The CDR3 length is 15 residues. The CDR3 region is CASSSKGLDYYEQYF.

The chain employs TRBV11-2 and TRBJ2-7. Germline V CDR1 and CDR2: SGHAT, FQNNGV. This CDR3 is built from 13 residues. CDR3 protein: CASSLGQRYEQYF. Full variable domain (rest looked up from reference TRBV11-2 and TRBJ2-7): EAGVAQSPRYKIIEKRQSVAFWCNPISGHATLYWYQQILGQGPKLLIQFQNNGVVDDSQLPKDRFSAERLKGVDSTLKIQPAKLEDSAVYLCASSLGQRYEQYFGPGTRLTVT.

The V and J genes are TRBV20-1 and TRBJ2-1; TCRdb gives TRBD2 as the D gene, but with no DNA this cannot be confirmed. The CDR3 runs 15 residues. Germline V gene sequence: CDR1 DFQATT, CDR2 SNEGSKA (reference sequence). The CDR3 protein is CSARDTGTTTNEQFF.

The V call is TRBV7-6, the J call TRBJ1-4; TCRdb returns TRBD1, unconfirmable since there is no DNA. The CDR3 length is 14 residues. Germline V gene sequence: CDR1 SGHVS, CDR2 FNYEAQ. CDR3: CASSSQGDGEKLFF.

J is TRBJ2-5 and V is TRBV20-1; the D gene TCRdb calls, TRBD1, cannot be checked with no DNA. Germline V gives CDR1 DFQATT, CDR2 SNEGSKA (reference sequence). The CDR3 is made up of 12 amino acids. CDR3: CSAPTDQETQYF.

The chain is built from TRBV5-1 and TRBJ1-4; lacking DNA, the TRBD1 call made by TCRdb goes unchecked. Germline CDR1 is SGHRS and CDR2 is YFSETQ. The CDR3 spans 15 residues. CDR3 protein: CASSLTGRSNEKLFF. The variable domain in full, with the rest retrieved from reference TRBV5-1 and TRBJ1-4, is KAGVTQTPRYLIKTRGQQVTLSCSPISGHRSVSWYQQTPGQGLQFLFEYFSETQRNKGNFPGRFSGRQFSNSRSEMNVSTLELGDSALYLCASSLTGRSNEKLFFGSGTQLSVL.

This sequence joins TRBV20-1 and TRBJ1-1. Germline-derived CDR1 and CDR2 are DFQATT and SNEGSKA (reference sequence). The CDR3 is 14 residues long. CDR3 sequence: CSARGLFLGTEAFF.

CDR3 amino acids: CASSFLLGDYGYTF. The J gene is TRBJ1-2, the V gene TRBV5-1; with no DNA, the TCRdb D assignment of TRBD1 cannot be verified. Germline CDR1 and CDR2: SGHRS and YFSETQ. CDR3 size: 14 residues.

The chain couples TRBV2 to TRBJ2-7; TCRdb calls TRBD1, which cannot be checked without DNA. CDR3 length equals 13 residues. Germline CDR1 and CDR2: SNHLY and FYNNEI. Here the CDR3 reads CASSVDTSYEQYF.

This chain links TRBV20-1 with TRBJ2-3. Germline assignment: CDR1 DFQATT and CDR2 SNEGSKA (reference sequence). The CDR3 spans 13 residues. Here the CDR3 reads CSASLSSTDTQYF.

The V call is TRBV4-2, the J call TRBJ2-7. From germline, CDR1 is LGHNA and CDR2 YNFKEQ. This CDR3 has 14 residues. CDR3 loop: CASSPEISGYEQYF.

This chain uses TRBV5-4 with TRBJ2-7; the TCRdb call, TRBD2, lacks DNA for checking. CDR1 is SGHNT and CDR2 is YYREEE in the germline V gene (reference sequence). There are 15 residues in the CDR3. This chain's CDR3 is CASSYPARGDYEQYF.

V gene TRBV7-9 combines with J gene TRBJ2-7; TCRdb's D call, TRBD1, is unchecked because there is no DNA. The germline V gene has CDR1 SEHNR and CDR2 FQNEAQ (reference sequence). The CDR3 covers 15 residues. CDR3 amino acids: CASSFGQKISYEQYF.

The rearrangement uses TRBV5-4 and TRBJ1-1; without DNA, the TCRdb call of TRBD1 cannot be checked. Germline V gives CDR1 SGHNT, CDR2 YYREEE (reference sequence). This CDR3 comprises 13 residues. This chain's CDR3 is CASSLGQDLEAFF.

V gene TRBV7-8 combines with J gene TRBJ2-7. In germline, CDR1 is SGHVS, CDR2 FQNEAQ. The CDR3 totals 12 residues. CDR3 amino acids: CASSLTVHEQYF. Complete variable domain (other parts from reference TRBV7-8 and TRBJ2-7): GAGVSQSPRYKVAKRGQDVALRCDPISGHVSLFWYQQALGQGPEFLTYFQNEAQLDKSGLPSDRFFAERPEGSVSTLKIQRTQQEDSAVYLCASSLTVHEQYFGPGTRLTVT.

V gene TRBV25-1 combines with J gene TRBJ2-1; TCRdb proposes TRBD1, but this gene call is untestable without DNA. The germline CDR1 and CDR2 sequences are MGHDK and SYGVNS. This CDR3 contains 16 residues. CDR3 in amino acids: CASSALTGGGINEQFF.